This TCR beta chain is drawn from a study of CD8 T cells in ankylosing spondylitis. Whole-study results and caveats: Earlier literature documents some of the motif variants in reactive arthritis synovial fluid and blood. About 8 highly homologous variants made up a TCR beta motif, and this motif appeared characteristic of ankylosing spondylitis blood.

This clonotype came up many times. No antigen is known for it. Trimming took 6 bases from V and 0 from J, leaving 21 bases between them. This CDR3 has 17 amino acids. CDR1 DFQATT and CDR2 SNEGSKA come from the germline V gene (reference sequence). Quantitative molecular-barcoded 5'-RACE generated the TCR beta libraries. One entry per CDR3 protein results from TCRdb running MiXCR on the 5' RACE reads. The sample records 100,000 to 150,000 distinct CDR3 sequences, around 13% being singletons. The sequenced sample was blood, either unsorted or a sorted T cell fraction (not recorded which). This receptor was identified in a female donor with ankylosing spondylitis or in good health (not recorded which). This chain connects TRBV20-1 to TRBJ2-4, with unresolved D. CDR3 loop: CSARPYIGVLAKNIQYF. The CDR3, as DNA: TGCAGTGCCCGGCCCTACATAGGAGTTCTAGCCAAAAACATTCAGTACTTC.